One and the same sample provided the 27 T cell receptor beta chains below, sequenced in a study of PD-L1 blockade in urothelial cancer. Time point defined: pretreatment peripheral blood. Some clones are missing from TCRdb's copy, which holds only in-frame ones; the method was immunoSEQ multiplex PCR. The sample shows 50,000 to 55,000 clones, around 83% of them seen only once. The specimen comprised PBMCs, sampled around atezolizumab (anti-PD-L1) treatment. These receptors all come from a man aged 60 to 75 with urothelial cancer.

The chain carries TRBV5-1 and TRBJ1-6, with a tentative D call TRBD1 (5 bases). The CDR3 length is 16 residues. In germline, CDR1 is SGHRS, CDR2 YFSETQ. V was clipped by 0 bases and J by 6 bases, with 13 bases between them. CDR3 amino acids: CASSLAAGGGNSPLHF. DNA for the CDR3: TGCGCCAGCAGCTTGGCAGCCGGCGGGGGTAATTCACCCCTCCACTTT.

The rearrangement links TRBV6-5 to TRBJ2-2; D unresolved. This CDR3 has 12 residues. Germline lookup yields CDR1 MNHEY and CDR2 SVGAGI. Trimming pared 7 bases from V and 6 bases from J, leaving 9 bases between. The CDR3 is CASTYGAGELFF. The CDR3 nucleotides read TGTGCCAGCACCTACGGAGCCGGGGAGCTGTTTTTT.

This rearrangement joins TRBV2 to TRBJ2-5, with D perhaps TRBD1 (7 bases). The V and J ends lost 4 bases and 4 bases respectively, with 13 bases between them. Per germline, CDR1 SNHLY and CDR2 FYNNEI. This CDR3 comprises 14 residues. CDR3 sequence reads: CASSAARGAETQYF. In DNA form, the CDR3 reads TGTGCCAGCAGTGCGGCCAGGGGGGCAGAGACCCAGTACTTC.

V usage is TRBV2 and J usage is TRBJ1-5, with 9 bases lining up with TRBD1. Germline values: CDR1 SNHLY, CDR2 FYNNEI. The CDR3 runs to 14 residues. The junction had 8 bases not matched to a gene; V was cut back by 8 bases and J by 6 bases. Written as DNA, the CDR3 is TGTGCCAGCCAGGGACAGGGTTCGAGTCAGCCCCAGCATTTT. Translating it yields CASQGQGSSQPQHF.

The chain recombines TRBV19 with TRBJ1-5; D is uncertain. This CDR3 is built from 14 residues. Trimming left V 1 base short and J 2 bases short, with 6 bases between. CDR1 is LNHDA, CDR2 SQIVND, per germline (reference sequence). CDR3 sequence: CASSIVRGNQPQHF. Here the CDR3 DNA reads TGTGCCAGTAGTATAGTCCGGGGCAATCAGCCCCAGCATTTT.

The chain recombines TRBV10-2 with TRBJ1-5; 7 bases agree with TRBD1. The CDR3 runs 17 residues. Trimming cost V 4 bases and J 3 bases; bases outside gene matches: 12. In germline, CDR1 is WSHSY, CDR2 SAAADI. The CDR3 DNA sequence: TGCGCCAGCAGTGCGTGGAACAGGGGAGGATCCAATCAGCCCCAGCATTTT. It yields the protein CASSAWNRGGSNQPQHF.

This chain links TRBV5-6 with TRBJ2-7; D is undetermined. Germline V gene lookup returns CDR1 SGHDT and CDR2 YYEEEE. With 4 bases removed from V and 2 bases from J, the gap between germline ends came to 7 bases. This CDR3 is 12 amino acids long. CDR3 amino acids: CASSVNAYEQYF. The CDR3 DNA is TGTGCCAGCAGCGTAAATGCCTACGAGCAGTACTTC.

This chain uses TRBV30 with TRBJ2-7; 10 bases fit TRBD1. Germline V CDR1 and CDR2: GTSNPN, SVGIG (reference sequence). V trimming: 4 bases; J trimming: 2 bases; junction bases outside the gene matches: 2. The CDR3 has 13 residues. Written as DNA, the CDR3 is TGTGCCTGGAAGGGACAGGGGACCTACGAGCAGTACTTC. This codes for CAWKGQGTYEQYF.

The chain is built from TRBV7-3 and TRBJ1-1; no firm D call. CDR3 size: 13 residues. V lost 4 bases and J lost 1, with 7 bases in between. Germline V gives CDR1 SGHTA, CDR2 FQGTGA. Here the CDR3 DNA reads TGTGCCAGCAGCTCCCTTAAGAACACTGAAGCTTTCTTT. This translates into CASSSLKNTEAFF.

The rearrangement uses TRBV6-1 and TRBJ2-1; D gene unclear. The germline V gene has CDR1 MNHNS and CDR2 SASEGT. Trimming pared 7 bases from V and 0 bases from J, leaving 7 bases between. CDR3 size: 13 residues. The CDR3 protein is CASNPSSYNEQFF. The CDR3 coding sequence is TGTGCCAGCAACCCCAGCTCCTACAATGAGCAGTTCTTC.

V usage is TRBV11-3 and J usage is TRBJ2-2; TRBD1 matches 8 bases. There are 14 residues in the CDR3. The germline V gene has CDR1 SGHNT and CDR2 YENEEA. V trimming: 5 bases; J trimming: 6 bases; junction bases outside the gene matches: 5. The CDR3 bases are TGTGCCAGCAGCGCGGACAGGGTGGCCGGGGAGCTGTTTTTT. It codes for CASSADRVAGELFF.

The V and J genes are TRBV5-1 and TRBJ1-1, with a possible D match to TRBD1 (5 bases). In germline, CDR1 is SGHRS, CDR2 YFSETQ. V was cut by 0 bases and J by 1 base, with 10 bases left in between. CDR3 size: 15 residues. The CDR3 is CASSLDAGGNTEAFF. Written as DNA, the CDR3 is TGCGCCAGCAGCTTGGATGCCGGGGGGAACACTGAAGCTTTCTTT.

The V call is TRBV7-9, the J call TRBJ2-7; D ambiguous. Germline CDR1 SEHNR, CDR2 FQNEAQ (reference sequence). V lost 2 bases and J 3 bases, leaving 5 bases between the germline ends. This CDR3 spans 12 amino acids. In DNA form, the CDR3 reads TGTGCCAGCAGCTTACTAGACTACGAGCAGTACTTC. Encoded protein: CASSLLDYEQYF.

V and J are TRBV25-1 and TRBJ2-3; D is ambiguous. Per the germline V gene, CDR1 is MGHDK and CDR2 is SYGVNS. V gave up 4 bases and J gave up 1 base, with 6 bases separating them. The CDR3 runs to 13 residues. CDR3 nucleotide sequence: TGTGCCAGCAGTGCCCGGGGCACAGATACGCAGTATTTT. Amino acids: CASSARGTDTQYF.

The genes are TRBV29-1 and TRBJ2-1, with a weak D call TRBD1 (6 bases). Germline V gene lookup returns CDR1 SQVTM and CDR2 ANQGSEA. The CDR3 extends over 14 amino acids. V was shortened by 5 bases and J by 8 bases, with 19 bases between the two germline ends. The CDR3 spells CSVRLGATLDEQFF. Written as DNA, the CDR3 is TGCAGCGTTCGCTTGGGGGCCACGTTGGATGAGCAGTTCTTC.

The chain uses TRBV14 and TRBJ1-1; TRBD1 might be the D (5 bases). The CDR3 totals 15 residues. The V end lost 0 bases, the J end lost 5 bases, and 13 bases lay between the germline ends. The germline V gene encodes CDR1 SGHDN and CDR2 FVKESK. This chain's CDR3 is CASSQDPAGRTEAFF. For the CDR3, the DNA is TGTGCCAGCAGCCAAGATCCGGCAGGGCGTACTGAAGCTTTCTTT.

This clone was counted a few times. This rearrangement joins TRBV11-2 to TRBJ2-4; the match to TRBD1 covers 9 bases. V shed 3 bases, J shed 6 bases, and the junction held 6 bases outside the gene matches. Germline V gives CDR1 SGHAT, CDR2 FQNNGV. The CDR3 covers 15 residues. Here the CDR3 reads CASSFGGQGVNIQYF. The CDR3 DNA sequence: TGTGCCAGCAGCTTCGGGGGACAGGGTGTAAACATTCAGTACTTC.

This chain connects TRBV27 to TRBJ2-3; 11 bases are a match to TRBD1. The V gene end was trimmed by 1 base and the J gene end by 9 bases; junction bases not matched to a gene: 9. The CDR3 sequence is 16 residues long. Germline V gives CDR1 MNHEY, CDR2 SMNVEV (reference sequence). CDR3 nucleotides: TGTGCCAGCAGTTTATTGGGCGGGACAGGGGGGGCGACGCAGTATTTT. Encoded protein: CASSLLGGTGGATQYF.

CDR3 sequence reads: CATSRPSRGSTNEKLFF. The CDR3 nucleotides read TGTGCCACCAGCAGACCGAGCAGGGGTTCGACTAATGAAAAACTGTTTTTT. The V and J genes are TRBV15 and TRBJ1-4, with D tentatively TRBD1 (6 bases). The germline V gene encodes CDR1 LNHNV and CDR2 YYDKDF (reference sequence). Trimming removed 2 bases at V and 2 bases at J, with 15 bases between. The CDR3 contains 17 residues.

CDR3 nucleotide sequence: TGTGCCAGCAGCTTAACCATAGACAGGGCAGGGGGCTACACCTTC. As protein: CASSLTIDRAGGYTF. J is TRBJ1-2 and V is TRBV7-9; 7 bases agree with TRBD1. Losses at the gene ends were 2 bases for V and 8 bases for J; bases not matched to a gene: 11. Germline V gene sequence: CDR1 SEHNR, CDR2 FQNEAQ (reference sequence). The length of the CDR3 is 15 residues.

J is TRBJ2-7 and V is TRBV25-1; weak D call: TRBD1 (8 bases). The CDR3 has 15 residues. V was cut by 2 bases and J by 2 bases, with 13 bases left in between. In germline, CDR1 is MGHDK, CDR2 SYGVNS. CDR3 sequence reads: CASSERQGRAYEQYF. Written as DNA, the CDR3 is TGTGCCAGCAGTGAACGACAGGGGAGGGCCTACGAGCAGTACTTC.

J is TRBJ2-7 and V is TRBV9; 8 bases align to TRBD2. Germline loops: CDR1 SGDLS, CDR2 YYNGEE. V shed 0 bases, J shed 5 bases, and the junction held 7 bases outside the gene matches. The CDR3 runs to 15 residues. The CDR3 DNA follows: TGTGCCAGCAGCGTAGGCGGGGGGCTTGGTAACGAGCAGTACTTC. This codes for CASSVGGGLGNEQYF.

The CDR3 here is CASSLEVRVGEQYF. DNA for the CDR3: TGTGCCAGCAGCTTGGAGGTGAGGGTGGGGGAGCAGTACTTC. The chain combines TRBV11-2 with TRBJ2-7, with D possibly being TRBD2 (5 bases). V was clipped by 3 bases and J by 7 bases, with 16 bases between them. Germline CDR1 is SGHAT and CDR2 is FQNNGV. This CDR3 comprises 14 residues.

The chain links TRBV18 to TRBJ2-7; possibly TRBD2 for D (6 bases). The ends were cut back, 3 bases at V and 2 bases at J, with 11 bases in the middle. Germline lookup yields CDR1 KGHSH and CDR2 LQKENI. The CDR3 has 14 amino acids. The CDR3 loop reads CASSPREGAYEQYF. In DNA form, the CDR3 reads TGTGCCAGCTCACCGCGGGAAGGGGCCTACGAGCAGTACTTC.

In nucleotides, the CDR3 is TGTGCCAGCAGCCCACAGGGAACTAATGAAAAACTGTTTTTT. Amino acids: CASSPQGTNEKLFF. This chain uses TRBV7-2 with TRBJ1-4; TRBD1 is a possible D gene (6 bases). Trimming pared 5 bases from V and 1 base from J, leaving 8 bases between. Germline loops: CDR1 SGHTA, CDR2 FQGNSA. This CDR3 spans 14 amino acids.

The gene calls are TRBV9 and TRBJ1-2; TRBD1 matches at 7 bases. V dropped 0 bases and J dropped 7; count of bases not matched to a gene: 6. Germline V gene sequence: CDR1 SGDLS, CDR2 YYNGEE. The CDR3 is 14 amino acids. CDR3 nucleotide sequence: TGTGCCAGCAGCGTAGGGGCAGGGGGGACTGGCTACACCTTC. Translating gives CASSVGAGGTGYTF. Full variable domain (rest looked up from reference TRBV9 and TRBJ1-2): DSGVTQTPKHLITATGQRVTLRCSPRSGDLSVYWYQQSLDQGLQFLIQYYNGEERAKGNILERFSAQQFPDLHSELNLSSLELGDSALYFCASSVGAGGTGYTFGSGTRLTVV.

The chain joins TRBV6-4 to TRBJ2-3, with 9 bases matching TRBD2. CDR3 length equals 14 residues. Germline assignment: CDR1 MRHNA and CDR2 SNTAGT. With 5 bases clipped from V and 3 bases from J, the junction kept 3 bases outside the gene matches. DNA for the CDR3: TGTGCCAGCAGTCCGGGACTAGCAACAGATACGCAGTATTTT. Amino acid sequence: CASSPGLATDTQYF.